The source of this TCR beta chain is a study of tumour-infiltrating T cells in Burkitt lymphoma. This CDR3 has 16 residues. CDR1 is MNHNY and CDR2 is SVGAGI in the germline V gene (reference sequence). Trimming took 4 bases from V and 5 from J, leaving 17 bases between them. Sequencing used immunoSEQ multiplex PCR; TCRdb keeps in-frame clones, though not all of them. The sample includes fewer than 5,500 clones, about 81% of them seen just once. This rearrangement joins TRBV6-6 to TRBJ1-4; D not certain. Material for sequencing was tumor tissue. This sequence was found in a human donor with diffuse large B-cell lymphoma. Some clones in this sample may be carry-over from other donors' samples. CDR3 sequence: CASSSPPAIGNEKLFF. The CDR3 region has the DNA TGTGCCAGCAGTTCCCCTCCAGCGATAGGCAATGAAAAACTGTTTTTT.